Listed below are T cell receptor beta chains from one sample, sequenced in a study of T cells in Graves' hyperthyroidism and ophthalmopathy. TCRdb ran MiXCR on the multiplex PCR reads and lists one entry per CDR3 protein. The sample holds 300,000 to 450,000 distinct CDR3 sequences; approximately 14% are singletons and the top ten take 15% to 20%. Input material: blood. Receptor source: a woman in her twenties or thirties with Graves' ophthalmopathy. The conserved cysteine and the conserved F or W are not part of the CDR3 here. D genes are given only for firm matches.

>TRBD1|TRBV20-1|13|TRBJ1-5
SAVQGAGGNQPQH
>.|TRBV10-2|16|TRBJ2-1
ASRGGTWAQDKYNEQF
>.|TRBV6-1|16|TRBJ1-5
ASSLGGHARYSNQPQH
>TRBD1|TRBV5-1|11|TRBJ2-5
ASCRDRGETQY
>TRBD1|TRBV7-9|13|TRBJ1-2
ASSLKQGANYGYT
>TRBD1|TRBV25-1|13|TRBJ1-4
ASSVWTGQNEKLF
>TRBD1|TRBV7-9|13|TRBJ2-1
ASSLIGSGTGGKF
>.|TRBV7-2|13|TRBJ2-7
ANSLDPGPTYEQY
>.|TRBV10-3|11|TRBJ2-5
AISPGTRETQY
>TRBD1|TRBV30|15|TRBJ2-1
AWSVLGSRGRGNEQF
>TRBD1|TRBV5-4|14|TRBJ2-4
ASSLGTGGVKNIQY
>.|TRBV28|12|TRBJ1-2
ASTGGGFYYGYT
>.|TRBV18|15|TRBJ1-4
ASSPPPTGLDYEKLF
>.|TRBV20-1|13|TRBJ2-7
SASFLEQGGYEQY
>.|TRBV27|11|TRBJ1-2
ASSLTASYGYT
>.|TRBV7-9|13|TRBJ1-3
ASSPNTYSGNTIY
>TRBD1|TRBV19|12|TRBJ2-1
ASSIAGTEDLQF
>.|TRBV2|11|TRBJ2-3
ADTPFVADTQY
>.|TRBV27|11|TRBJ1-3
ASRSGLGNTIY
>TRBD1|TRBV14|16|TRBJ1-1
ASSQDLGRQGARTEAF
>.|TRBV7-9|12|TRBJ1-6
ASSLVQGNSPLH